These T cell receptor beta chains were read from a single sample in a study of cytomegalovirus exposure and HLA in healthy donors. This table comes from immunoSEQ multiplex PCR, and its TCRdb copy is limited to in-frame clones, with some not included. Of 150,000 to 200,000 clones listed, approximately 72% are singletons. Sequenced: PBMCs. Receptors originate from a female donor in good health and CMV-seronegative. CDR3s include the opening cysteine and the closing phenylalanine or tryptophan. The D gene is left open where the match is weak.

D,V,J,CDR3
NA,TRBV5-8,TRBJ2-7,CASRKGDRSYEQYF
NA,TRBV11-3,TRBJ1-2,CASSLLSGYTF
TRBD2,TRBV5-1,TRBJ2-2,CASSLYAGASSTGELFF
NA,TRBV18,TRBJ1-2,CASSPPGSNYGYTF
TRBD2,TRBV10-2,TRBJ2-1,CAGGGGPGDEQFF
TRBD2,TRBV4-1,TRBJ2-1,CASSQTRGLASSEQFF
TRBD1,TRBV18,TRBJ2-5,CASSPGQGETQYF
TRBD1,TRBV18,TRBJ1-5,CASSPQQGDNQPQHF
TRBD1,TRBV9,TRBJ1-1,CASSGQGGNTEAFF
NA,TRBV5-1,TRBJ2-3,CASSLSGGNTDTQYF
NA,TRBV6-6,TRBJ1-1,CASSELGQNTEAFF
NA,TRBV4-1,TRBJ2-5,CASSQVFQETQYF
NA,TRBV19,TRBJ2-1,CASGALTHTNEQFF
TRBD1,TRBV4-1,TRBJ2-7,CASSPLQGARYEQYF
TRBD1,TRBV27,TRBJ1-4,CASSSLQGAQEKLFF
TRBD2,TRBV19,TRBJ2-2,CASSTDRRTSGYTGELFF
TRBD1,TRBV12-5,TRBJ2-2,CASGLVPTGRNTGELFF
TRBD1,TRBV6-1,TRBJ2-7,CASRGTGGSTYEQYF
NA,TRBV19,TRBJ1-6,CASTFTSYNSPLHF
TRBD1,TRBV27,TRBJ1-2,CASRPTGGISGYTF
TRBD1,TRBV15,TRBJ2-6,CAASRGQGGRHSGANVLTF
TRBD2,TRBV5-1,TRBJ2-1,CASSSGGLAIYNEQFF
NA,TRBV7-3,TRBJ2-1,CASSPVGGNEQFF
NA,TRBV11-2,TRBJ1-2,CASSLGGKTVYGYTF
NA,TRBV7-8,TRBJ1-2,CASSQNVWGATDLDYGYTF
NA,TRBV6-6,TRBJ1-5,CASSTKSAVGQPQHF
NA,TRBV21-1,TRBJ2-7,CASSKALVAGVPQYEQYF
NA,TRBV7-9,TRBJ2-3,CASSLGWAPYF
NA,TRBV5-4,TRBJ2-1,CASSLQGGGDEQFF
TRBD2,TRBV4-3,TRBJ2-1,CASSRTSGSYNEQFF
TRBD2,TRBV5-1,TRBJ2-5,CASSLTRGGPETQYF
NA,TRBV25-1,TRBJ1-2,CASSDSPGDYGYTF
TRBD1,TRBV19,TRBJ1-2,CASTRTGTNGYTF
TRBD1,TRBV11-1,TRBJ2-7,CASSLEGQLTYEQYF
NA,TRBV28,TRBJ2-5,CASSYYASQETQYF
NA,TRBV15,TRBJ1-1,CATSSTLTTNTEAFF
NA,TRBV11-3,TRBJ2-6,CASSLAGSGANVLTF
NA,TRBV9,TRBJ2-5,CASSVGGGKETQYF
NA,TRBV2,TRBJ2-7,CASMEVSYEQYF
NA,TRBV5-1,TRBJ2-1,CASSPRGGGTYNEQFF
TRBD1,TRBV18,TRBJ1-5,CASSPVARGSQPQHF
NA,TRBV7-3,TRBJ2-6,CATALGAGANVLTF
TRBD1,TRBV28,TRBJ1-3,CASSPQGSSGNTIYF
TRBD1,TRBV19,TRBJ1-2,CASTPGQGPFGYGYTF